The 5 T cell receptor beta chains below come from one sample, sequenced in a study of T-cell memory formation after mild COVID-19. MiXCR, applied by TCRdb to the 5' RACE reads, yields one record per CDR3 protein. The sample contains about half a million distinct CDR3 sequences, over 15% of which appear only once. Material: PBMCs or a T cell subset sorted from them (not recorded which). The receptors were gathered from an adult woman who had mild COVID-19 (a few samples of this study predate the infection). Cell type and time point are not known.

This clonotype was recorded many times. V gene TRBV7-2 combines with J gene TRBJ1-3; TRBD1 matches at 9 bases. This CDR3 comprises 14 residues. J lost 4 bases, V lost 5 bases, and 3 bases had no gene match. Germline V gene sequence: CDR1 SGHTA, CDR2 FQGNSA. The CDR3 DNA follows: TGTGCCAGCAGCCCGGGGACAGGGGGAAACACCATATATTTT. Its translation is CASSPGTGGNTIYF.

This clonotype was picked up many times. This chain connects TRBV5-1 to TRBJ1-5, with 9 nucleotides matching TRBD1. The V and J ends lost 0 bases and 3 bases, in that order; junction bases with no gene match: 1. This CDR3 region has 15 residues. Germline V gene lookup returns CDR1 SGHRS and CDR2 YFSETQ. In nucleotides, the CDR3 is TGCGCCAGCAGCTTGGGGGACAGGGCCAATCAGCCCCAGCATTTT. Translated, it gives CASSLGDRANQPQHF.

This chain uses TRBV7-9 with TRBJ1-1; tentative D call: TRBD1 (5 bases). The CDR3 consists of 15 residues. The V gene's germline CDR1 is SEHNR and CDR2 FQNEAQ (reference sequence). V was trimmed by 5 bases and J by 5 bases, leaving 18 bases between them. CDR3 amino acids: CASSLRGGVGTEAFF. CDR3 DNA: TGTGCCAGCAGCCTCCGGGGAGGGGTCGGGACTGAAGCTTTCTTT.

V and J are TRBV5-1 and TRBJ2-3, with 11 bases that match TRBD2. J was trimmed by 5 bases and V by 4 bases; bases with no gene match: 12. Germline CDR1 is SGHRS and CDR2 is YFSETQ. The CDR3 runs 17 residues. The CDR3 DNA follows: TGCGCCAGCAGCGTCAGATTAGCGGGGGGGCATATAGATACGCAGTATTTT. Protein product: CASSVRLAGGHIDTQYF.

The chain couples TRBV20-1 to TRBJ2-3, with TRBD2 as a possible D gene (6 bases). The CDR3 runs 14 residues. Germline loops: CDR1 DFQATT, CDR2 SNEGSKA (reference sequence). V lost 2 bases and J 4 bases, leaving 13 bases between the germline ends. The CDR3 reads CSARPAGLPDTQYF. The CDR3 nucleotides read TGCAGTGCTAGACCGGCGGGGCTCCCAGATACGCAGTATTTT.